This entry lists 9 T cell receptor beta chains sequenced from one sample in a study of T cell responses to AZD1222 COVID-19 vaccine. Sequencing was performed with immunoSEQ multiplex PCR; in TCRdb, only in-frame clones are kept and a portion is missing. The sample contains 150,000 to 200,000 clones, about 91% of which appear only once. The starting material was peripheral blood, obtained on day 0 of AZD1222 vaccination. The receptors were sampled from an adult in good health.

In the case of this clone: At one boundary the junction diverges from the germline segment, which might be a read error. This chain uses TRBV2 with TRBJ2-7; no definite D call. This CDR3 spans 13 amino acids. Germline-derived CDR1 and CDR2 are SNHLY and FYNNEI. CDR3 sequence reads: CASREDGSYEQYF. The CDR3 nucleotides read TGTGCCAGCAGAGAAGACGGTTCCTACGAGCAGTACTTC.

The chain employs TRBV3-1 (or the pseudogene TRBV3-2) and TRBJ2-4; 8 nucleotides line up with TRBD2. Germline lookup yields CDR1 LGHDT and CDR2 YNNKEL (reference sequence). Germline trimming cut 5 bases from V and 8 bases from J; bases unmatched to any gene: 11. The length of the CDR3 is 15 residues. CDR3 DNA sequence: TGTGCCAGCAGCGCGGGACTAGTCGTGAGCGACATTCAGTACTTC. Translation: CASSAGLVVSDIQYF.

This clone was counted once. This chain joins TRBV30 and TRBJ1-4; the D gene is possibly TRBD1 (5 bases). Trimming pared 0 bases from V and 2 bases from J, leaving 7 bases between. Germline V lookup: CDR1 GTSNPN, CDR2 SVGIG (reference sequence). The CDR3 length is 14 residues. Written as DNA, the CDR3 is TGTGCCTGGAGTGTCGGGGCGACTAATGAAAAACTGTTTTTT. It translates to CAWSVGATNEKLFF.

This chain uses TRBV7-3 with TRBJ2-7; D is uncertain. This CDR3 comprises 14 residues. Germline V CDR1 and CDR2: SGHTA, FQGTGA. The V and J ends lost 1 base and 6 bases respectively, with 13 bases between them. The CDR3 is CASSLKSGWAEQYF. The CDR3 DNA sequence: TGTGCCAGCAGCTTAAAATCAGGTTGGGCCGAGCAGTACTTC.

The rearrangement links TRBV24-1 to TRBJ2-3; TRBD1 aligns across 9 bases. CDR3 length equals 14 residues. Germline CDR1 and CDR2: KGHDR and SFDVKD. V shed 4 bases and J 7 bases; nucleotides not matched to a gene: 5. CDR3 in amino acids: CATSDAGTGNTQYF. The DNA of the CDR3 is TGTGCCACCAGTGACGCCGGGACAGGGAATACGCAGTATTTT.

V and J are TRBV5-1 and TRBJ1-1; TRBD1 is a possible D gene (6 bases). Germline CDR1 is SGHRS and CDR2 is YFSETQ. The CDR3 sequence is 13 residues long. With 4 bases removed from V and 1 base from J, the gap between germline ends came to 8 bases. CDR3 coding DNA: TGCGCCAGCAGCGAGACAGGGAACACTGAAGCTTTCTTT. Translation gives CASSETGNTEAFF.

The CDR3 DNA is TGTGCCAGCAGCGTAGACGGGACAGCCTCCAATTCACCCCTCCACTTT. Protein sequence: CASSVDGTASNSPLHF. This chain joins TRBV9 and TRBJ1-6; 7 positions agree with TRBD1. CDR1 SGDLS and CDR2 YYNGEE come from the germline V gene. Trimming at V came to 0 bases and at J to 7 bases, leaving 7 bases not matched to a gene. The CDR3 runs 16 residues.

V gene TRBV29-1 combines with J gene TRBJ1-4; TRBD1 might be the D (5 bases). CDR1 and CDR2 from the germline V gene are SQVTM and ANQGSEA. CDR3 length: 13 amino acids. Trimming took off 7 bases at V and 5 bases at J, with 14 bases between the two ends. The DNA of the CDR3 is TGCAGCGGGGGAGAGGGGTTCAATGAAAAACTGTTTTTT. Residues: CSGGEGFNEKLFF.

V and J are TRBV11-2 and TRBJ2-5, with D perhaps matching TRBD1 (6 bases). Germline V CDR1 and CDR2: SGHAT, FQNNGV. The ends were cut back, 5 bases at V and 1 base at J, with 17 bases in the middle. The CDR3 has 16 amino acids. For the CDR3, the DNA is TGTGCCAGCAGCCAGGCAGGACAGTACGTCCAAGAGACCCAGTACTTC. As protein: CASSQAGQYVQETQYF.